This TCR beta chain stems from a study of blood T cells in healthy people across ages. Germline CDR1 KGHSH, CDR2 LQKENI. The CDR3 extends over 13 amino acids. V dropped 1 base and J dropped 4 bases, with 5 bases sitting between them. Alongside a J-beta primer mix, a sample-barcoded 5' primer served in a second PCR lasting about 7 to 11 cycles. TCRdb called the 5' RACE reads again in MiXCR, with one record for every CDR3 protein. Among approximately 850,000 distinct CDR3 sequences listed, more than 45% were seen once. This TCR came from a man aged 25 to 45 in good health. Sequencing was done on a sample of blood. V usage is TRBV18 and J usage is TRBJ1-5; D gene unclear. The CDR3 sequence: CASSPQENQPQHF. The DNA for the CDR3 is TGTGCCAGCTCACCACAGGAAAATCAGCCCCAGCATTTT.